Presented here are 14 T cell receptor beta chains from one specimen sequenced in a study of cytomegalovirus exposure and HLA in healthy donors. 60 Vbeta and 13 Jbeta primers were used in PCR. Libraries were prepared by immunoSEQ multiplex PCR; TCRdb keeps only in-frame clonotypes and omits some of them. The profile shows 150,000 or so clones, 72% of them singletons. The material sequenced was PBMCs. The receptors originated from a human donor in good health.

This rearrangement joins TRBV4-1 to TRBJ2-7; possibly TRBD2 for D (6 bases). The CDR3 sequence is 14 residues long. V lost 3 bases, J lost 2 bases, and 11 bases lay in between. The V gene's germline CDR1 is MGHRA and CDR2 YSYEKL. The CDR3 nucleotides are TGCGCCAGCAGCCAGGAGGGCCCGACCTACGAGCAGTACTTC. It codes for CASSQEGPTYEQYF.

The chain is built from TRBV27 and TRBJ2-5, with 8 bases aligning to TRBD2. With V trimmed by 8 bases and J by 2 bases, 13 bases remained unmatched. Germline V gene sequence: CDR1 MNHEY, CDR2 SMNVEV (reference sequence). The CDR3 contains 16 residues. CDR3 coding DNA: TGTGCCAGCGGCCCTCTCGGGGTAGCGGGGCAAGAGACCCAGTACTTC. Amino acid sequence: CASGPLGVAGQETQYF.

This sequence joins TRBV18 and TRBJ2-1; 9 bases line up with TRBD2. In germline, CDR1 is KGHSH, CDR2 LQKENI. This CDR3 comprises 16 residues. Unmatched junction bases numbered 10, after V lost 2 bases and J lost 8 bases. The CDR3 region has the DNA TGTGCCAGCTCACCAATGGGGCGGGGGGGCCTCGATGAGCAGTTCTTC. Amino acids: CASSPMGRGGLDEQFF. The whole variable domain, filled in from reference TRBV18 and TRBJ2-1, reads NAGVMQNPRHLVRRRGQEARLRCSPMKGHSHVYWYRQLPEEGLKFMVYLQKENIIDESGMPKERFSAEFPKEGPSILRIQQVVRGDSAAYFCASSPMGRGGLDEQFFGPGTRLTVL.

This clone appeared once. The chain combines TRBV6-1 with TRBJ2-7; 11 nucleotides align to TRBD2. The CDR3 spans 15 residues. In germline, CDR1 is MNHNS, CDR2 SASEGT. V shed 6 bases, J shed 0 bases, and the junction held 4 bases outside the gene matches. Here the CDR3 DNA reads TGTGCCAGCAGGACCACTAGCGGGGGCTCCTACGAGCAGTACTTC. Its translation: CASRTTSGGSYEQYF.

The rearrangement links TRBV6-1 to TRBJ1-2, with D possibly matching TRBD1 (5 bases). V was pared by 7 bases and J by 6 bases, with 18 bases between. The CDR3 has 14 residues. Germline V gene data show CDR1 as MNHNS and CDR2 as SASEGT. The CDR3 DNA is TGTGCCAGCACCTCCCGGGGGGAGGTGAATGGCTACACCTTC. Its translation: CASTSRGEVNGYTF.

The chain is built from TRBV5-1 and TRBJ2-7, with 8 positions matching TRBD1. Germline V CDR1 and CDR2: SGHRS, YFSETQ. The CDR3 is 14 residues long. J was trimmed by 5 bases and V by 4 bases; bases with no gene match: 8. The CDR3 bases are TGCGCCAGCAGCCCCGGACAGGGTCCCGACGAGCAGTACTTC. It codes for CASSPGQGPDEQYF.

The gene calls are TRBV6-1 and TRBJ2-2, with 7 bases matching TRBD1. Unmatched junction bases numbered 6, after V lost 5 bases and J lost 3 bases. The germline V gene has CDR1 MNHNS and CDR2 SASEGT. The CDR3 sequence is 15 residues long. This chain's CDR3 is CASSTGTDDTGELFF. The CDR3, as DNA: TGTGCCAGCAGTACCGGGACAGACGACACCGGGGAGCTGTTTTTT.

The chain combines TRBV27 with TRBJ1-4; D is unresolved. The CDR3 is 15 residues long. Deletions cut 7 bases from V and 11 bases from J, with 23 bases between. Germline values: CDR1 MNHEY, CDR2 SMNVEV (reference sequence). CDR3 residues: CASTATGWERRKLFF. The DNA for the CDR3 is TGTGCCAGCACCGCGACCGGATGGGAAAGGAGGAAACTGTTTTTT.

This clone was recorded a few times. The chain employs TRBV6-1 and TRBJ2-7; maybe TRBD1 (6 bases). V lost 2 bases, J lost 2 bases, and 10 bases lay in between. The CDR3 consists of 14 residues. Germline lookup yields CDR1 MNHNS and CDR2 SASEGT. CDR3 protein: CASSEYWGPYEQYF. The CDR3 bases are TGTGCCAGCAGTGAATACTGGGGGCCCTACGAGCAGTACTTC.

This clone has a handful of counts. The rearrangement joins TRBV6-5 to TRBJ1-2; TRBD1 matches at 8 bases. With 2 bases clipped from V and 4 bases from J, the junction kept 6 bases outside the gene matches. The CDR3 is 15 amino acids. Germline V gene lookup returns CDR1 MNHEY and CDR2 SVGAGI. This CDR3 is CASSYVGTGLYGYTF. The CDR3 region has the DNA TGTGCCAGCAGTTACGTTGGGACAGGACTCTATGGCTACACCTTC.

The V call is TRBV2, the J call TRBJ2-7; 11 bases align to TRBD1. The CDR3 has 15 residues. The germline V gene encodes CDR1 SNHLY and CDR2 FYNNEI. V lost 2 bases, J lost 5 bases, and 5 bases stayed unmatched. The DNA for the CDR3 is TGTGCCAGCAGTGAACCGGGACAGGGGGGTAACGAGCAGTACTTC. It yields the protein CASSEPGQGGNEQYF. The whole variable domain, filled in from reference TRBV2 and TRBJ2-7, reads EPEVTQTPSHQVTQMGQEVILRCVPISNHLYFYWYRQILGQKVEFLVSFYNNEISEKSEIFDDQFSVERPDGSNFTLKIRSTKLEDSAMYFCASSEPGQGGNEQYFGPGTRLTVT.

The chain carries TRBV6-6 and TRBJ1-6, with D unclear. The length of the CDR3 is 14 residues. Per the germline V gene, CDR1 is MNHNY and CDR2 is SVGAGI (reference sequence). The ends were cut back, 6 bases at V and 0 bases at J, with 6 bases in the middle. The CDR3 is CASRLLSYNSPLHF. The CDR3 region has the DNA TGTGCCAGCAGACTCCTCTCCTATAATTCACCCCTCCACTTT.

This clone has just one count. The CDR3 loop reads CAWQPRGDYGYTF. As DNA, the CDR3 is TGTGCCTGGCAACCGCGGGGTGACTATGGCTACACCTTC. This chain links TRBV30 with TRBJ1-2, with D unclear. The CDR3 extends over 13 amino acids. Germline CDR1 GTSNPN, CDR2 SVGIG (reference sequence). V was shortened by 5 bases and J by 3 bases, with 13 bases between the two germline ends.

The chain joins TRBV11-2 to TRBJ2-2; 7 nucleotides agree with TRBD1. V dropped 2 bases and J dropped 4; count of bases not matched to a gene: 4. This CDR3 spans 15 amino acids. CDR1 and CDR2 (germline): SGHAT, FQNNGV. The CDR3 here is CASSLTGDGTGELFF. Here the CDR3 DNA reads TGTGCCAGCAGCTTAACAGGGGATGGCACCGGGGAGCTGTTTTTT.